The 24 T cell receptor beta chains given below trace back to one sample, sequenced in a study of blood T cells in healthy people across ages. A J-beta primer mix and a sample-barcoded 5' primer were used in a second PCR of roughly 6 to 11 cycles. MiXCR was run by TCRdb on the 5' RACE reads, yielding one entry per CDR3 protein. The sample lists under 2,000,000 distinct CDR3 sequences, roughly 49% occurring once. Sequenced sample: blood. These receptor sequences come from a woman between 40 and 50 years old in good health.

On this clonotype itself: One junction end disagrees with the germline gene, perhaps due to a read error. The genes are TRBV11-2 and TRBJ2-3; TRBD2 aligns across 10 bases. The germline gives CDR1 SGHAT, CDR2 FQNNGV. CDR3 length: 15 amino acids. CDR3 sequence reads: CANSLGLAETDTQYF. The CDR3 nucleotides read TGTGCCAACAGCTTAGGACTAGCGGAAACAGATACGCAGTATTTT.

This clonotype was observed once. The chain joins TRBV3-1 to TRBJ1-1; 9 bases line up with TRBD1. V lost 4 bases and J lost 5; bases outside the gene matches: 11. The CDR3 has 16 amino acids. CDR1 and CDR2 (germline): LGHDT, YNNKEL (reference sequence). Here the CDR3 DNA reads TGTGCCAGCAGCCTTCCCGGGACAGGGTATCGGACTGAAGCTTTCTTT. Translated: CASSLPGTGYRTEAFF.

In its sample, this clonotype was seen a few times. The chain couples TRBV13 to TRBJ1-2, with 9 bases lining up with TRBD1. This CDR3 spans 14 amino acids. Germline V CDR1 and CDR2: PRHDT, FYEKMQ (reference sequence). Trimming took 4 bases from V and 8 from J; bases not matched to a gene: 8. In nucleotides, the CDR3 is TGTGCCAGCAGCTCAAGGGACAGGGAAGGAGGCTACACCTTC. Its translation: CASSSRDREGGYTF.

The sample holds one count of this clonotype. This chain links TRBV4-3 with TRBJ2-4, with TRBD1 matching 10 bases. The closer fit of TRBJ2-7 to the DNA end suggests the J call may be wrong. Germline values: CDR1 LGHNA, CDR2 YSLEER. The CDR3 extends over 18 amino acids. The CDR3 spells CASSQEVDRGGLSYEQYF. CDR3 coding DNA: TGCGCCAGCAGCCAAGAAGTGGACAGGGGGGGCCTTTCGTACGAGCAGTACTTC.

This clonotype was counted a few times. CDR3 bases: TGTGCCAGCAGGATCTTCGGGAGAGGAAATAATTCACCCCTCCACTTT. Protein: CASRIFGRGNNSPLHF. This chain connects TRBV5-6 to TRBJ1-6; D is undetermined. V was shortened by 5 bases and J by 5 bases, with 17 bases between the two germline ends. The CDR3 is 16 amino acids. Germline CDR1 is SGHDT and CDR2 is YYEEEE.

This chain links TRBV6-4 with TRBJ2-3; TRBD2 might be the D (6 bases). Deletions cut 2 bases from V and 4 bases from J, with 10 bases between. Looked up from germline, CDR1 is MRHNA and CDR2 is SNTAGT. The CDR3 extends over 14 amino acids. The CDR3 protein is CASSDGGTPDTQYF. DNA of the CDR3: TGTGCCAGCAGTGACGGGGGGACCCCAGATACGCAGTATTTT.

The V call is TRBV7-9, the J call TRBJ2-3, with 9 bases that match TRBD2. The CDR3 runs to 15 residues. CDR1 is SEHNR and CDR2 is FQNEAQ in the germline V gene (reference sequence). V was pared by 5 bases and J by 5 bases, with 8 bases of the junction left unmatched. CDR3 in amino acids: CASSPLGGGEDTQYF. The CDR3 coding sequence is TGTGCCAGCAGCCCATTGGGCGGGGGGGAAGATACGCAGTATTTT. Together with reference TRBV7-9 and TRBJ2-3, the CDR3 gives the full variable domain: DTGVSQNPRHKITKRGQNVTFRCDPISEHNRLYWYRQTLGQGPEFLTYFQNEAQLEKSRLLSDRFSAERPKGSFSTLEIQRTEQGDSAMYLCASSPLGGGEDTQYFGPGTRLTVL.

V usage is TRBV7-2 and J usage is TRBJ2-6; TRBD2 might be the D (5 bases). Looked up from germline, CDR1 is SGHTA and CDR2 is FQGNSA. This CDR3 contains 15 residues. V was shortened by 1 base and J by 3 bases, with 7 bases between the two germline ends. The CDR3 bases are TGTGCCAGCAGCTTAGACAGCGGTGGGGCCAACGTCCTGACTTTC. It translates to CASSLDSGGANVLTF.

This sequence joins TRBV6-5 and TRBJ1-6; 9 nucleotides match TRBD1. The V gene's germline CDR1 is MNHEY and CDR2 SVGAGI. The CDR3 extends over 15 amino acids. V gave up 4 bases and J gave up 8 bases; unmatched junction bases: 6. The DNA of the CDR3 is TGTGCCAGCAGTTCCTCGCGGACAGGGGATTCACCCCTCCACTTT. Encoded protein: CASSSSRTGDSPLHF.

This chain connects TRBV28 to TRBJ1-2; 8 bases are a match to TRBD1. The CDR3 extends over 15 amino acids. Unmatched junction bases numbered 8, after V lost 6 bases and J lost 2 bases. Germline CDR1 reads MDHEN; CDR2 reads SYDVKM. The CDR3 loop is CASRETGEVNYGYTF. The CDR3 bases are TGTGCCAGCAGAGAGACAGGGGAAGTGAACTATGGCTACACCTTC.

In its sample, this clonotype was seen many times. The gene calls are TRBV29-1 and TRBJ2-6; D is undetermined. This CDR3 is 13 amino acids long. Looked up from germline, CDR1 is SQVTM and CDR2 is ANQGSEA. V lost 7 bases, J lost 0 bases, and 7 bases lay in between. The CDR3 sequence is CSAGVSGANVLTF. In DNA form, the CDR3 reads TGCAGCGCTGGGGTCTCTGGGGCCAACGTCCTGACTTTC. Combining the CDR3 with reference TRBV29-1 and TRBJ2-6 gives the whole variable domain SAVISQKPSRDICQRGTSLTIQCQVDSQVTMMFWYRQQPGQSLTLIATANQGSEATYESGFVIDKFPISRPNLTFSTLTVSNMSPEDSSIYLCSAGVSGANVLTFGAGSRLTVL.

The V and J genes are TRBV4-1 and TRBJ2-7; TRBD2 agrees at 9 bases. The DNA matches TRBJ2-5 better at its end, which makes the J call doubtful. Looked up from germline, CDR1 is MGHRA and CDR2 is YSYEKL. The CDR3 runs 16 residues. The chain's CDR3 is CASSQDPGLASETQYF. CDR3 sequence (DNA): TGCGCCAGCAGCCAAGACCCGGGACTAGCTTCAGAGACCCAGTACTTC.

This clonotype appeared a few times. This rearrangement joins TRBV7-2 to TRBJ2-5; tentatively, D is TRBD1 or TRBD2 (6 bases each). Trimming removed 1 base from V and 4 bases from J, with 13 bases in between. Germline V gene data show CDR1 as SGHTA and CDR2 as FQGNSA. There are 15 residues in the CDR3. The CDR3 loop reads CASSLGPGAAETQYF. The CDR3 coding sequence is TGTGCCAGCAGCTTAGGCCCGGGGGCGGCAGAGACCCAGTACTTC.

This clonotype was counted only a few times. V usage is TRBV4-3 and J usage is TRBJ2-1; no reliable D call. The CDR3 runs to 17 residues. V shed 0 bases and J shed 4 bases, with 16 bases lying between them. Germline assignment: CDR1 LGHNA and CDR2 YSLEER. This CDR3 is CASSQDGTAVRYNEQFF. DNA for the CDR3: TGCGCCAGCAGCCAAGATGGTACGGCCGTTCGTTACAATGAGCAGTTCTTC.

The V and J genes are TRBV10-2 and TRBJ1-2; D call uncertain. V gave up 7 bases and J gave up 5 bases, with 11 bases separating them. The CDR3 totals 12 residues. The germline V gene has CDR1 WSHSY and CDR2 SAAADI. The CDR3 spells CASTDGPYGYTF. CDR3 DNA sequence: TGCGCCAGCACTGACGGACCATATGGCTACACCTTC.

In regard to this clonotype: Mismatch with germline at one junction end may stem from a read error. The chain links TRBV7-2 to TRBJ1-2; D is perhaps TRBD1 (6 bases). The CDR3 contains 16 residues. Germline V gene data show CDR1 as SGHTA and CDR2 as FQGNSA. CDR3 protein: CAGSSPGAESDYGYTF. The CDR3 coding sequence is TGTGCCGGCAGTTCCCCAGGGGCAGAGTCGGACTATGGCTACACCTTC.

This clonotype appeared many times. V is TRBV6-5 and J is TRBJ2-3, with TRBD1 as a possible D gene (5 bases). Germline V gene data show CDR1 as MNHEY and CDR2 as SVGAGI. Trimming removed 2 bases at V and 3 bases at J, with 9 bases between. The CDR3 is 14 amino acids. CDR3 bases: TGTGCCAGCAGTTACGGGCAGGGAACAGATACGCAGTATTTT. It is translated as CASSYGQGTDTQYF.

This clonotype was detected only a few times. The V gene is TRBV29-1, the J gene TRBJ1-2; D is possibly TRBD1 (5 bases). This CDR3 spans 13 amino acids. V lost 6 bases and J 4 bases, leaving 15 bases between the germline ends. In germline, CDR1 is SQVTM, CDR2 ANQGSEA. CDR3 sequence (DNA): TGCAGCGTGGCGGGACGGCAGACCTATGGCTACACCTTC. This encodes CSVAGRQTYGYTF.

The J gene is TRBJ2-5, the V gene TRBV2; 10 bases are a match to TRBD1. CDR1 and CDR2 from the germline V gene are SNHLY and FYNNEI. This CDR3 contains 13 residues. Losses at the gene ends were 6 bases for V and 5 bases for J; bases not matched to a gene: 3. The CDR3 DNA reads TGTGCCAGCAGGGCGACAGGGGGCGAGACCCAGTACTTC. This encodes CASRATGGETQYF.

This chain uses TRBV20-1 with TRBJ2-7; 7 nucleotides agree with TRBD1. The germline CDR1 and CDR2 sequences are DFQATT and SNEGSKA (reference sequence). The V gene end was trimmed by 6 bases and the J gene end by 2 bases; junction bases not matched to a gene: 7. The CDR3 totals 13 residues. The CDR3: CSAGGTETYEQYF. The CDR3 DNA is TGCAGTGCAGGTGGGACAGAAACCTACGAGCAGTACTTC.

This clonotype came up once. This chain connects TRBV6-2 or TRBV6-3 to TRBJ2-1; D is perhaps TRBD1 or TRBD2 (7 bases each). Per germline, CDR1 MNHEY and CDR2 SVGEGT. There are 16 residues in the CDR3. Trimming left V 5 bases short and J 7 bases short, with 21 bases between. CDR3 amino acids: CASSPRQGGGQNEQFF. DNA for the CDR3: TGTGCCAGCAGTCCCCGACAGGGAGGGGGTCAAAATGAGCAGTTCTTC.

The chain couples TRBV7-2 to TRBJ2-5, with D hard to call. The ends were cut back, 5 bases at V and 3 bases at J, with 13 bases in the middle. Germline-derived CDR1 and CDR2 are SGHTA and FQGNSA. This CDR3 has 14 residues. Here the CDR3 reads CASSASSIKETQYF. The CDR3 coding sequence is TGTGCCAGCAGCGCCTCCTCCATTAAAGAGACCCAGTACTTC.

This chain joins TRBV7-9 and TRBJ1-2, with 10 positions matching TRBD1. The CDR3 runs 15 residues. Germline-derived CDR1 and CDR2 are SEHNR and FQNEAQ (reference sequence). J gave up 8 bases and V 2 bases, and 8 bases lay outside the gene matches. The CDR3 DNA reads as TGTGCCAGCAGCTTAAGTGACAGGGGGCGATGGGGCTACACCTTC. Translation: CASSLSDRGRWGYTF.

The chain couples TRBV20-1 to TRBJ1-1, with D maybe TRBD1 (5 bases). Per the germline V gene, CDR1 is DFQATT and CDR2 is SNEGSKA (reference sequence). Trimming took off 6 bases at V and 2 bases at J, with 13 bases between the two ends. The CDR3 extends over 13 amino acids. The CDR3 reads CSAHSGGNTEAFF. CDR3 nucleotides: TGCAGTGCCCATTCCGGGGGTAACACTGAAGCTTTCTTT.